This T cell receptor beta chain originates from a study of tumor-infiltrating lymphocytes in primary liver carcinoma. Study overall: Through surgical resection, the patients' primary liver carcinoma was treated. Patients included men and women of 30 to 69 years. Tumor lesions were T1-T3 N0M0 and spanned roughly 4.2 to 11 cm.

CDR1 is MNHEY, CDR2 SVGAGI, per germline. The CDR3 is 14 amino acids. Findings and limits, study-wide: Tumor-adjacent and tumor-blood pairs displayed less overlap than did pairs of tumor regions.

Constant-region priming of approximately 500 ng total RNA yielded TCR beta cDNA. Generation of the TCR beta libraries relied on three nested multiplex PCR rounds using slightly modified ARM-PCR. Running around 9 cycles apiece, the first two PCR rounds relied on TRBV1-TRBV30 forward primers together with a C-beta reverse primer. TCRdb reanalysed the multiplex PCR reads using MiXCR and keeps one entry per CDR3 protein. The sample has fewer than 400,000 distinct CDR3 sequences, approximately 65% seen once. To note about this clonotype: Its cognate antigen is unknown. This may come from a read error, since a much larger clone is one base off.

Unsorted whole blood yielded the blood RNA, and germline DNA was also extracted. The sample was peripheral blood. This clonotype was sampled from a man aged 40-50 years with primary liver carcinoma and hepatitis B virus infection. This chain links TRBV6-5 with TRBJ2-5; the match to TRBD1 covers 8 bases. The CDR3 nucleotides read TGTGCCAGCAGTCACAGGGGGTACCAAGAGGCCCAGTACTTC. This encodes CASSHRGYQEAQYF.